A single sample is the source of the 16 T cell receptor beta chains below, sequenced in a study of cytomegalovirus exposure and HLA in healthy donors (dated by TCRdb to about 2017). Library preparation used the immunoSEQ multiplex PCR assay. For the multiplex PCR, a mixture combining 60 forward primers for TCR Vbeta segments and 13 reverse primers for TCR Jbeta segments was used. Not all clones reach the TCRdb copy of this immuneACCESS table, which keeps in-frame sequences only. Checked studies attribute under half of the gap to unresolved V genes and leave the rest unexplained. The sample has about 180,000 clones on record, around 76% of them singletons. The top ten clonotypes cover under 3% of the sample. Source material: PBMCs. These receptors all stem from a woman aged 25 to 39 in good health and CMV-seropositive.

The V gene is TRBV2, the J gene TRBJ2-2; D might be TRBD1 (6 bases). CDR1 is SNHLY, CDR2 FYNNEI, per germline. This CDR3 is built from 15 residues. Between the trimmed V and J ends, which lost 2 bases and 5 bases, there was a span of 12 bases. The CDR3 sequence is CASSENRVWTGELFF. CDR3 coding DNA: TGTGCCAGCAGTGAAAACAGGGTGTGGACCGGGGAGCTGTTTTTT.

This CDR3 is CASSSAGQGSPFF. CDR3 nucleotide sequence: TGTGCCAGCAGCTCCGCCGGACAGGGTTCCCCCTTCTTC. V gene TRBV5-4 combines with J gene TRBJ2-1; TRBD1 aligns across 8 bases. From germline, CDR1 is SGHNT and CDR2 YYREEE (reference sequence). The CDR3 extends over 13 amino acids. V lost 3 bases to trimming and J lost 16 bases; unmatched junction nucleotides: 12.

This clone has just one count. This chain links TRBV27 with TRBJ2-1; possibly TRBD2 for D (5 bases). Germline CDR1 and CDR2: MNHEY and SMNVEV (reference sequence). Trimming removed 6 bases from V and 7 bases from J, with 16 bases in between. The CDR3 has 14 amino acids. CDR3 DNA sequence: TGTGCCAGCAGCCCCGGGAATAGGGCGAATGAGCAGTTCTTC. This translates into CASSPGNRANEQFF.

The rearrangement links TRBV6-5 to TRBJ1-3; maybe TRBD1 (5 bases). Trimming cost V 4 bases and J 4 bases, with 17 bases left between them. The CDR3 is 16 amino acids. CDR1 and CDR2 (germline): MNHEY, SVGAGI. As DNA, the CDR3 is TGTGCCAGCAGTTCCCGACGCCGGGGGAGCGGAAACACCATATATTTT. Protein sequence: CASSSRRRGSGNTIYF.

The chain has TRBV30 and TRBJ1-4, with D possibly TRBD1 on 6 matching bases. V lost 0 bases, J lost 7 bases, and 18 bases lay in between. Germline V gene data show CDR1 as GTSNPN and CDR2 as SVGIG (reference sequence). The length of the CDR3 is 16 residues. The CDR3 bases are TGTGCCTGGAGTGTTTTATCCAGGGGATCGGGTGAAAAACTGTTTTTT. Translated: CAWSVLSRGSGEKLFF.

This clone was seen more than once but under ten times. The chain is built from TRBV27 and TRBJ2-7, with D possibly matching TRBD2 (5 bases). Germline CDR1 MNHEY, CDR2 SMNVEV (reference sequence). V dropped 6 bases and J dropped 3 bases, with 9 bases sitting between them. The CDR3 is 12 residues long. The CDR3 is CASRTTYYEQYF. In DNA form, the CDR3 reads TGTGCCAGCAGGACTACCTACTACGAGCAGTACTTC.

The V and J genes are TRBV7-9 and TRBJ2-1; 14 bases line up with TRBD2. From germline, CDR1 is SEHNR and CDR2 FQNEAQ (reference sequence). V was clipped by 5 bases and J by 6 bases; unmatched bases: 12. The CDR3 consists of 18 residues. CDR3 DNA: TGTGCCAGCAGCCCTTCCCTTCGACTAGCGGGGGGGCGCAATGAGCAGTTCTTC. Translation gives CASSPSLRLAGGRNEQFF.

The rearrangement joins TRBV7-3 to TRBJ2-5; the match to TRBD2 covers 14 bases. The length of the CDR3 is 17 residues. Trimming cost V 2 bases and J 2 bases; bases outside gene matches: 4. CDR1 is SGHTA and CDR2 is FQGTGA in the germline V gene. The chain's CDR3 is CASSLHGLAGGQETQYF. The DNA for the CDR3 is TGTGCCAGCAGCTTACACGGACTAGCGGGGGGACAAGAGACCCAGTACTTC.

This clone showed up just a few times. This chain uses TRBV11-2 with TRBJ2-7; 12 bases are shared with TRBD2. The CDR3 has 15 residues. Germline V gene sequence: CDR1 SGHAT, CDR2 FQNNGV. V was pared by 4 bases and J by 4 bases, with 5 bases of the junction left unmatched. The CDR3 DNA follows: TGTGCCAGCAGCTCCTGGACTAGCGGGGTTTACGAGCAGTACTTC. It specifies CASSSWTSGVYEQYF.

The chain has TRBV7-9 and TRBJ2-2; 9 bases match TRBD1. The CDR3 loop spans 15 amino acids. Germline values: CDR1 SEHNR, CDR2 FQNEAQ (reference sequence). The J segment lost 1 base and the V segment lost 5 bases, leaving 2 bases of the junction unmatched. The CDR3 is CASSAGQGNTGELFF. CDR3 coding DNA: TGTGCCAGCAGCGCGGGACAGGGGAACACCGGGGAGCTGTTTTTT. Looking up the rest from reference TRBV7-9 and TRBJ2-2 gives the full variable domain: DTGVSQNPRHKITKRGQNVTFRCDPISEHNRLYWYRQTLGQGPEFLTYFQNEAQLEKSRLLSDRFSAERPKGSFSTLEIQRTEQGDSAMYLCASSAGQGNTGELFFGEGSRLTVL.

This chain connects TRBV7-9 to TRBJ1-3; 7 nucleotides line up with TRBD1. Germline CDR1 reads SEHNR; CDR2 reads FQNEAQ (reference sequence). The CDR3 totals 15 residues. The V segment lost 8 bases and the J segment 0 bases; nucleotides outside the gene matches: 7. As DNA, the CDR3 is TGTGCCAGCCCCAAAACAGGGGACTCTGGAAACACCATATATTTT. Translation: CASPKTGDSGNTIYF. The full variable domain, with the rest looked up from reference TRBV7-9 and TRBJ1-3, is DTGVSQNPRHKITKRGQNVTFRCDPISEHNRLYWYRQTLGQGPEFLTYFQNEAQLEKSRLLSDRFSAERPKGSFSTLEIQRTEQGDSAMYLCASPKTGDSGNTIYFGEGSWLTVV.

This chain connects TRBV19 to TRBJ2-2; D not certain. This CDR3 region has 14 residues. Looked up from germline, CDR1 is LNHDA and CDR2 is SQIVND (reference sequence). V was clipped by 4 bases and J by 3 bases, with 9 bases between them. CDR3 DNA sequence: TGTGCCAGTAGTAAAACCGACTACACCGGGGAGCTGTTTTTT. Amino acid sequence: CASSKTDYTGELFF. The full variable domain, its missing parts supplied by reference TRBV19 and TRBJ2-2, is DGGITQSPKYLFRKEGQNVTLSCEQNLNHDAMYWYRQDPGQGLRLIYYSQIVNDFQKGDIAEGYSVSREKKESFPLTVTSAQKNPTAFYLCASSKTDYTGELFFGEGSRLTVL.

Remarks on this clone: Additional DNA sequences in this sample encode the identical CDR3. This sequence joins TRBV28 and TRBJ2-7; 10 bases line up with TRBD1. Trimming cost V 8 bases and J 3 bases; bases outside gene matches: 10. Germline CDR1 is MDHEN and CDR2 is SYDVKM. This CDR3 region has 15 residues. The CDR3 region has the DNA TGTGCCAGCTTCGGGACAGGGGATGTTGGCTACGAGCAGTACTTC. It specifies CASFGTGDVGYEQYF.

This sequence joins TRBV4-1 and TRBJ1-4; tentatively, D is TRBD1 (5 bases). Germline CDR1 and CDR2: MGHRA and YSYEKL. The CDR3 is 15 residues long. Between the trimmed V and J ends, which lost 3 bases and 8 bases, there was a span of 16 bases. The CDR3 protein is CASSHGSGVGEKLFF. CDR3 sequence (DNA): TGCGCCAGCAGCCACGGGTCGGGGGTAGGAGAAAAACTGTTTTTT.

The J gene is TRBJ2-7, the V gene TRBV30; the D gene is possibly TRBD2 (6 bases). Germline CDR1 GTSNPN, CDR2 SVGIG (reference sequence). Between the trimmed V and J ends, which lost 5 bases and 2 bases, there was a span of 16 bases. This CDR3 comprises 14 residues. As DNA, the CDR3 is TGTGCCTGGGCAAATCGGGGGATCACCTACGAGCAGTACTTC. This translates into CAWANRGITYEQYF.

The genes are TRBV29-1 and TRBJ2-7; TRBD1 matches at 7 bases. V trimming: 8 bases; J trimming: 5 bases; junction bases outside the gene matches: 6. The CDR3 runs to 11 residues. Per germline, CDR1 SQVTM and CDR2 ANQGSEA. The CDR3 spells CSTHTGDEQYF. The CDR3 nucleotides are TGCAGCACTCATACAGGGGACGAGCAGTACTTC.